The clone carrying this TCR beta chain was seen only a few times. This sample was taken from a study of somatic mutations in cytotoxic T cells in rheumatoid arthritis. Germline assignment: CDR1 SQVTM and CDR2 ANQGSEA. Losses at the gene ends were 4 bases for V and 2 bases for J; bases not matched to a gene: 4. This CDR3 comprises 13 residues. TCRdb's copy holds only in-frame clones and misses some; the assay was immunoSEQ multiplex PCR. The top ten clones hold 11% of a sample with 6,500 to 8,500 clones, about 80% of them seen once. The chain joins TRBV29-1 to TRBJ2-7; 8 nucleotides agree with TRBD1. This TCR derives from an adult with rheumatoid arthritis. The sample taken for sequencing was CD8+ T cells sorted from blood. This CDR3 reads CSVGGQDPYEQYF. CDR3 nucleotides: TGCAGCGTTGGGGGACAGGACCCCTACGAGCAGTACTTC.